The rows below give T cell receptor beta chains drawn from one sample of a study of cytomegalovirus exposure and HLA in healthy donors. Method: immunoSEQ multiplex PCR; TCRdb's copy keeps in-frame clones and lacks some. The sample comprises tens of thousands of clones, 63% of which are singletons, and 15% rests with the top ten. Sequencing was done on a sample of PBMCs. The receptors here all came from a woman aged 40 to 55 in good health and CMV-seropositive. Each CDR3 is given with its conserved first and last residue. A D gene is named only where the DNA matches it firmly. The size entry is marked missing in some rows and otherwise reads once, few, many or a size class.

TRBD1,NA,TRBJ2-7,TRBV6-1,CASKPGQGNNEQYF,TGTGCCAGCAAGCCGGGACAGGGGAACAACGAGCAGTACTTC
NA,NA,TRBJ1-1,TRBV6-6,CASSTTGVEAFF,TGTGCCAGCAGTACTACGGGGGTTGAAGCTTTCTTT
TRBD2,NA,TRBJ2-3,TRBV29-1,CSVGGLDTQYF,TGCAGCGTGGGGGGGTTGGATACGCAGTATTTT
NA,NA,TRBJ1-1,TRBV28,CASSLWEGEGNTEAFF,TGTGCCAGCAGTTTATGGGAAGGGGAGGGGAACACTGAAGCTTTCTTT
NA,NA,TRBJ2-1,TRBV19,CASSMWGLGEQFF,TGTGCCAGTAGTATGTGGGGGCTTGGTGAGCAGTTCTTC
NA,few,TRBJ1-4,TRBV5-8,CASSSWEVLPEPTNEKLFF,TGTGCCAGCAGCTCGTGGGAGGTCCTGCCGGAGCCAACTAATGAAAAACTGTTTTTT
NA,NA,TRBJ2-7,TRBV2,CASSDRGSSYEQYF,TGTGCCAGCAGTGACAGGGGCAGTTCCTACGAGCAGTACTTC
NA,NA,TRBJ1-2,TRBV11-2,CASSPSQRSGYTF,TGTGCCAGCAGCCCGTCGCAGCGGTCTGGCTACACCTTC
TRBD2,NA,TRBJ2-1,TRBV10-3,CAILGEREGHLQFF,TGTGCCATCCTGGGAGAGCGGGAGGGCCATCTTCAGTTCTTC
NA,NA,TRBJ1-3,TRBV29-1,CSVVRWSSGNTIYF,TGCAGCGTTGTAAGGTGGAGCTCTGGAAACACCATATATTTT
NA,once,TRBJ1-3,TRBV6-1,CASRGLSGNTIYF,TGTGCCAGCAGGGGGCTCTCTGGAAACACCATATATTTT
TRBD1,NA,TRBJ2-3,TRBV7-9,CASSWTGYTDTQYF,TGTGCCAGCAGCTGGACAGGTTACACAGATACGCAGTATTTT
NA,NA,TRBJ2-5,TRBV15,CASRHRVGEETQYF,TGTGCCAGTCGACACAGGGTGGGGGAAGAGACCCAGTACTTC